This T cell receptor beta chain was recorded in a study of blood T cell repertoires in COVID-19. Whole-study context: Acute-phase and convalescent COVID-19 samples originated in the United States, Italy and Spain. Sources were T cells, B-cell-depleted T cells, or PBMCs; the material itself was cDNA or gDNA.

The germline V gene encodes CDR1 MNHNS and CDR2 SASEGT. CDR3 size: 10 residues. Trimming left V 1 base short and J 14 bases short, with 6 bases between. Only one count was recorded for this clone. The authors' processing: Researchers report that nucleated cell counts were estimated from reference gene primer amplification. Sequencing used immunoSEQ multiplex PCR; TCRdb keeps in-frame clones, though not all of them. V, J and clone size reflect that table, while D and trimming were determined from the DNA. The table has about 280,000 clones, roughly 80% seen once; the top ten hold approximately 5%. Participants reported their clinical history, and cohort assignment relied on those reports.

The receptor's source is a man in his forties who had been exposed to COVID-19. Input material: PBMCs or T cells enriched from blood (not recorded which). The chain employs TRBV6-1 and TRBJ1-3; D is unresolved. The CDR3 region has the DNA TGTGCCAGCAGTGAAGTTAATGTATATTTT. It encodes CASSEVNVYF.